These 3 T cell receptor beta chains were sequenced from one sample in a study of blood T cell repertoires in COVID-19. Data came from immunoSEQ multiplex PCR; TCRdb stores just in-frame clones and leaves some out. The sample lists about 150,000 clones; about 86% were seen once. The sequencing input was peripheral blood. The receptors here all came from a woman of 80 years or more with acute or convalescent COVID-19.

This sequence joins TRBV5-1 and TRBJ2-7; TRBD1 aligns across 8 bases. The V and J ends lost 3 bases and 5 bases, in that order; junction bases with no gene match: 10. The length of the CDR3 is 15 residues. Germline CDR1 reads SGHRS; CDR2 reads YFSETQ. The CDR3 sequence is CASSYRQGTLDEQYF. CDR3 nucleotides: TGCGCCAGCAGCTACCGACAGGGGACTTTGGACGAGCAGTACTTC.

This chain connects TRBV10-1 to TRBJ1-2; TRBD1 agrees at 9 bases. Trimming removed 6 bases from V and 8 bases from J; junction bases left unmatched: 4. Germline CDR1 and CDR2: WNHNN and SYGVQD (reference sequence). This CDR3 is built from 12 residues. The CDR3 loop reads CASSGTGQGYTF. The CDR3 DNA sequence: TGCGCCAGCAGCGGGACAGGGCAAGGCTACACCTTC.

The gene calls are TRBV5-1 and TRBJ1-2; TRBD1 matches 8 bases. The CDR3 covers 14 residues. Per the germline V gene, CDR1 is SGHRS and CDR2 is YFSETQ. The V and J ends lost 4 bases and 3 bases, in that order; junction bases with no gene match: 5. CDR3 sequence: CASSTGGTDYGYTF. The CDR3 DNA is TGCGCCAGCAGCACAGGGGGGACAGACTATGGCTACACCTTC.